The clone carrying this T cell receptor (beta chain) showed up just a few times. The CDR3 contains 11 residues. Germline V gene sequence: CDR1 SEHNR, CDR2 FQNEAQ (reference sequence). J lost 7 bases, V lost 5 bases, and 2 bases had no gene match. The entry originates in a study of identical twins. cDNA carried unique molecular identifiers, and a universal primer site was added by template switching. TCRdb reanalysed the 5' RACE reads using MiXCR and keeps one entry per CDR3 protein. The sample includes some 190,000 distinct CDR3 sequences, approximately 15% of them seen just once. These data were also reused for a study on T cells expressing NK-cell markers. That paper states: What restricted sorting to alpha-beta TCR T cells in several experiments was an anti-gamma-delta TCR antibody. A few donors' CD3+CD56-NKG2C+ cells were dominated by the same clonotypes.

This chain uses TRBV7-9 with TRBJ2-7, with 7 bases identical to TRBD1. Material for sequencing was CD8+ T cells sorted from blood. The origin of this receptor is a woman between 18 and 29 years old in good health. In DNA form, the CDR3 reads TGTGCCAGCAGCAAACAGGGGGAGCAGTACTTC. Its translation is CASSKQGEQYF.